This TCR beta chain is from a study of shared clonotypes between healthy human individuals. Overall study results and limits: Rarefaction showed sorted-subset sequencing was incomplete despite large depth.

To note about this clone: Its specificity is unknown.

Using immunoSEQ multiplex PCR, the repertoire was profiled, and TCRdb retains in-frame clones only, with some absent. The data show over a million clones, with more than 60% seen just once and approximately 1.5% held by the top ten. CDR3 length equals 13 residues. The germline CDR1 and CDR2 sequences are SGHRS and YFSETQ. The ends were cut back, 2 bases at V and 4 bases at J, with 9 bases in the middle. The receptor was isolated from a man younger than 35 in good health. Sequencing was carried out using memory CD4+ T cells sorted from blood. As for subset: CD45RA-negative fraction. The rearrangement links TRBV5-1 to TRBJ1-2, with a tentative D call TRBD1 (6 bases). The CDR3 loop reads CASSFDRSYGYTF. Written as DNA, the CDR3 is TGCGCCAGCAGCTTTGACAGGTCCTATGGCTACACCTTC.